The 20 T cell receptor beta chains reported below all come from one sample, sequenced in a study of control samples from healthy donors and cancer patients. Sequenced by immunoSEQ multiplex PCR; TCRdb stores in-frame clones only, minus some. The table includes some 130,000 clones, approximately 90% detected once. Input material: blood. The receptor source for this set is a middle-aged man in good health.

This chain connects TRBV30 to TRBJ1-1; D not resolved. CDR1 is GTSNPN and CDR2 is SVGIG in the germline V gene (reference sequence). The ends were cut back, 0 bases at V and 1 base at J, with 9 bases in the middle. This CDR3 comprises 14 residues. The CDR3 protein is CAWSVRGRNTEAFF. The CDR3 DNA is TGTGCCTGGAGTGTAAGAGGCAGGAACACTGAAGCTTTCTTT.

This clone was seen just once. The chain links TRBV14 to TRBJ2-7; D may match TRBD1 or TRBD2 (5 bases each). The germline CDR1 and CDR2 sequences are SGHDN and FVKESK. The CDR3 sequence is 14 residues long. The V and J ends lost 2 bases and 3 bases respectively, with 11 bases between them. The CDR3 loop reads CASSQFRGNYEQYF. In DNA form, the CDR3 reads TGTGCCAGCAGCCAATTCCGGGGCAACTACGAGCAGTACTTC.

As to this clone: This may be a read error, as it is one base from a much larger clone. Other DNA sequences in the same sample also yield this CDR3. The V gene is TRBV5-6, the J gene TRBJ1-5; D possibly corresponds to TRBD1 (5 bases). The CDR3 has 17 amino acids. Germline V lookup: CDR1 SGHDT, CDR2 YYEEEE. The chain's CDR3 is CASSRWRGSYSNQPQHF. CDR3 coding DNA: TGTGCCAGCAGCCGATGGAGGGGTTCGTATAGCAATCAGCCTCAGCATTTT.

The chain joins TRBV5-1 to TRBJ2-1; D is unresolved. CDR3 length equals 14 residues. With 4 bases removed from V and 5 bases from J, the gap between germline ends came to 13 bases. CDR1 SGHRS and CDR2 YFSETQ come from the germline V gene. The CDR3 DNA reads TGCGCCAGCAGCCCTGTCCCCCCCCACAATGAGCAGTTCTTC. It codes for CASSPVPPHNEQFF. Full variable domain (rest looked up from reference TRBV5-1 and TRBJ2-1): KAGVTQTPRYLIKTRGQQVTLSCSPISGHRSVSWYQQTPGQGLQFLFEYFSETQRNKGNFPGRFSGRQFSNSRSEMNVSTLELGDSALYLCASSPVPPHNEQFFGPGTRLTVL.

This chain uses TRBV2 with TRBJ1-6; no reliable D call. The CDR3 contains 16 residues. Germline V gives CDR1 SNHLY, CDR2 FYNNEI. V lost 2 bases, J lost 7 bases, and 15 bases lay in between. In nucleotides, the CDR3 is TGTGCCAGCAGTGAAACCTTAGGGATGCGGAATTCACCCCTCCACTTT. Translated: CASSETLGMRNSPLHF.

V and J are TRBV9 and TRBJ1-3; D is undetermined. Trimming cost V 1 base and J 3 bases, with 5 bases left between them. CDR1 is SGDLS, CDR2 YYNGEE, per germline. This CDR3 comprises 13 residues. The CDR3 DNA follows: TGTGCCAGCAGCGTACAGTTTGGAAACACCATATATTTT. Its protein is CASSVQFGNTIYF.

This chain uses TRBV3-1 (or the pseudogene TRBV3-2) with TRBJ2-2, with no clear D. CDR3 length: 15 amino acids. CDR1 is LGHDT, CDR2 YNNKEL, per germline (reference sequence). The V and J ends lost 7 bases and 6 bases respectively, with 18 bases between them. In DNA form, the CDR3 reads TGTGCCAGCACACTTAGCCCCGGGCGAGCCGGGGAGCTGTTTTTT. Its protein is CASTLSPGRAGELFF.

The chain carries TRBV7-3 and TRBJ2-3; maybe TRBD1 (5 bases). V was cut by 5 bases and J by 10 bases, with 10 bases left in between. CDR1 SGHTA and CDR2 FQGTGA come from the germline V gene. The length of the CDR3 is 11 residues. CDR3 DNA: TGTGCCAGCAGCCAGGGAACAGCGCAGTATTTT. This gives the protein CASSQGTAQYF.

This sequence joins TRBV7-9 and TRBJ2-7, with 11 bases lining up with TRBD1. Trimming at V came to 5 bases and at J to 5 bases, leaving 8 bases not matched to a gene. The germline V gene encodes CDR1 SEHNR and CDR2 FQNEAQ (reference sequence). CDR3 length: 15 residues. CDR3 amino acids: CASSTGDRGTHEQYF. CDR3 coding DNA: TGTGCCAGCAGCACGGGGGACAGGGGGACCCACGAGCAGTACTTC.

CDR3 sequence reads: CASSDKLSYNEQFF. The CDR3 DNA reads TGTGCCAGCAGCGACAAACTATCCTACAATGAGCAGTTCTTC. The chain uses TRBV9 and TRBJ2-1, with D hard to call. V lost 3 bases and J lost 1, with 8 bases in between. This CDR3 has 14 amino acids. CDR1 SGDLS and CDR2 YYNGEE come from the germline V gene.

This sequence joins TRBV5-4 and TRBJ2-7, with 7 nucleotides matching TRBD1. CDR3 length equals 13 residues. Germline V gene lookup returns CDR1 SGHNT and CDR2 YYREEE (reference sequence). The V segment lost 6 bases and the J segment 0 bases; nucleotides outside the gene matches: 3. The CDR3 loop is CASKPGGSYEQYF. CDR3 DNA sequence: TGTGCCAGCAAACCAGGGGGCTCCTACGAGCAGTACTTC.

The J gene is TRBJ1-2, the V gene TRBV19; maybe TRBD1 (6 bases). V was shortened by 2 bases and J by 7 bases, with 17 bases between the two germline ends. The CDR3 runs to 15 residues. Per the germline V gene, CDR1 is LNHDA and CDR2 is SQIVND (reference sequence). This chain's CDR3 is CASSIRRQGRGGYTF. The CDR3 DNA sequence: TGTGCCAGTAGTATAAGGAGGCAGGGGAGAGGTGGCTACACCTTC.

The chain carries TRBV5-1 and TRBJ2-3; D tentatively reads TRBD1 or TRBD2 (5 bases each). Germline V gives CDR1 SGHRS, CDR2 YFSETQ. The CDR3 totals 18 residues. V lost 0 bases to trimming and J lost 3 bases, with 20 bases between them. The CDR3 region is CASSLAQTVRGPTDTQYF. In DNA form, the CDR3 reads TGCGCCAGCAGCTTGGCCCAGACAGTAAGGGGACCTACAGATACGCAGTATTTT.

The chain combines TRBV2 with TRBJ2-7, with TRBD2 identical over 8 bases. CDR1 SNHLY and CDR2 FYNNEI come from the germline V gene. The ends lost 0 bases at V and 5 bases at J; junction bases unmatched: 12. This CDR3 has 17 residues. As DNA, the CDR3 is TGTGCCAGCAGTGAAGCGCTTCGGGGGGGCAGGGCGGACGAGCAGTACTTC. Translating gives CASSEALRGGRADEQYF.

The CDR3 region is CASSLLGAAENGYTF. CDR3 nucleotide sequence: TGCGCCAGCAGCCTCCTCGGGGCCGCTGAAAATGGCTACACCTTC. V gene TRBV4-1 combines with J gene TRBJ1-2; weak D call: TRBD1 (5 bases). The CDR3 is 15 amino acids. V shed 4 bases and J shed 6 bases, with 18 bases lying between them. Germline CDR1 reads MGHRA; CDR2 reads YSYEKL.

The rearrangement joins TRBV5-5 to TRBJ1-1; D remains unclear. The V end lost 3 bases, the J end lost 7 bases, and 7 bases lay between the germline ends. Germline CDR1 SGHKS, CDR2 YYEKEE (reference sequence). The CDR3 is 11 amino acids. CDR3 nucleotide sequence: TGTGCCAGCAGCTGGTTGATTGAAGCTTTCTTT. Residues: CASSWLIEAFF.

The V gene is TRBV18, the J gene TRBJ1-2; D is undetermined. Germline V gene lookup returns CDR1 KGHSH and CDR2 LQKENI. V was trimmed by 0 bases and J by 4 bases, leaving 6 bases between them. There are 13 residues in the CDR3. DNA of the CDR3: TGTGCCAGCTCACCACCGGAACTCTATGGCTACACCTTC. It encodes CASSPPELYGYTF.

The chain combines TRBV28 with TRBJ2-2; 11 bases map to TRBD2. The CDR3 is 16 amino acids. The trim removed 6 bases at V and 8 bases at J, leaving 11 bases unmatched. Germline CDR1 and CDR2: MDHEN and SYDVKM. CDR3 sequence reads: CASSLLAGGPKGELFF. Here the CDR3 DNA reads TGTGCCAGCAGCCTCCTAGCGGGGGGCCCTAAGGGGGAGCTGTTTTTT.

The chain joins TRBV6-1 to TRBJ1-2; D call uncertain. CDR3 length: 13 residues. Trimming left V 0 bases short and J 3 bases short, with 5 bases between. Germline V gene data show CDR1 as MNHNS and CDR2 as SASEGT. In DNA form, the CDR3 reads TGTGCCAGCAGTGAAGCGGCGGACTATGGCTACACCTTC. This gives the protein CASSEAADYGYTF.

The chain carries TRBV12-3 or TRBV12-4 and TRBJ1-5; D is perhaps TRBD1 (5 bases). CDR3 size: 13 residues. Trimming took off 4 bases at V and 5 bases at J, with 9 bases between the two ends. The CDR3 region has the DNA TGTGCCAGCAGTTCAGGGCTGTATCAGCCCCAGCATTTT. Its translation: CASSSGLYQPQHF.